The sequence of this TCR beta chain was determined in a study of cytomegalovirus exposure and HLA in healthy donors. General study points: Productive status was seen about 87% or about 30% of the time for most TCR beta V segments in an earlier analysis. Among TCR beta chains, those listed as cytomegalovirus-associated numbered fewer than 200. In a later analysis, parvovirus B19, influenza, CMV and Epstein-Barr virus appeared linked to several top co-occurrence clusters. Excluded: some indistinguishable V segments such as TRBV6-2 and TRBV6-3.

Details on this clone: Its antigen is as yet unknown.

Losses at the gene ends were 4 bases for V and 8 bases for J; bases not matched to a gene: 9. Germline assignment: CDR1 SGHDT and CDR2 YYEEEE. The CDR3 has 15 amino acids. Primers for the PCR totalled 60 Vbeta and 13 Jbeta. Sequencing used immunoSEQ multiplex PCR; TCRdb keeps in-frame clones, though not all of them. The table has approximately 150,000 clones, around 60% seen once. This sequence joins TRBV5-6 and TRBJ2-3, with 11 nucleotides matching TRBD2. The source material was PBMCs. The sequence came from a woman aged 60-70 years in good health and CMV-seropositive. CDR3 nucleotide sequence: TGTGCCAGCAGCCGCGGGACTAGCGGATGGGGTACGCAGTATTTT. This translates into CASSRGTSGWGTQYF. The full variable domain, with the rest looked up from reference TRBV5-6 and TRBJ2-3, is DAGVTQSPTHLIKTRGQQVTLRCSPKSGHDTVSWYQQALGQGPQFIFQYYEEEERQRGNFPDRFSGHQFPNYSSELNVNALLLGDSALYLCASSRGTSGWGTQYFGPGTRLTVL.